A single sample gave rise to the 28 T cell receptor beta chains below, sequenced in a study of response to subunit inactivated influenza vaccine. TCRdb re-called the RT-PCR reads with MiXCR, one entry per CDR3 protein. The table lists around 470,000 distinct CDR3 sequences, 6% to 9% of them singletons. The starting material was PBMCs from blood, obtained less than 30 months after vaccination. These receptors all stem from a man aged 50 to 69 who received an inactivated influenza vaccine.

This clonotype came up many times. The J gene is TRBJ2-7, the V gene TRBV29-1; perhaps TRBD1 as D (6 bases). The germline V gene encodes CDR1 SQVTM and CDR2 ANQGSEA. V shed 2 bases and J shed 6 bases, with 17 bases lying between them. The length of the CDR3 is 14 residues. DNA for the CDR3: TGCAGCGTTGAAATTGGGCAGGGGATGGGCGAGCAGTACTTC. This encodes CSVEIGQGMGEQYF.

V is TRBV27 and J is TRBJ2-7; 8 positions match TRBD2. CDR3 length: 15 amino acids. Germline assignment: CDR1 MNHEY and CDR2 SMNVEV (reference sequence). The J segment lost 0 bases and the V segment lost 2 bases, leaving 3 bases of the junction unmatched. The CDR3 sequence is CASSLRGTSSYEQYF. In nucleotides, the CDR3 is TGTGCCAGCAGTTTAAGGGGGACTAGCTCCTACGAGCAGTACTTC.

This clonotype has at least ten counts. This chain links TRBV11-2 with TRBJ2-3; D is perhaps TRBD1 or TRBD2 (7 bases each). This CDR3 region has 16 residues. The V end was cut by 5 bases, the J end by 2 bases, with 17 bases between. Germline CDR1 reads SGHAT; CDR2 reads FQNNGV. CDR3 protein: CASSTTGEGNTDTQYF. In DNA form, the CDR3 reads TGTGCCAGCAGCACAACAGGGGAGGGGAACACAGATACGCAGTATTTT.

This clonotype showed up just a few times. This chain uses TRBV3-1 with TRBJ2-3; D might be TRBD1 or TRBD2, each matching 5 bases. The germline CDR1 and CDR2 sequences are LGHDT and YNNKEL (reference sequence). CDR3 length: 13 residues. V lost 6 bases, J lost 3 bases, and 10 bases lay in between. The CDR3 reads CASRRDPTDTQYF. The CDR3 DNA is TGTGCCAGCAGAAGGGACCCAACAGATACGCAGTATTTT.

This clonotype was seen ten or more times. V is TRBV12-3 or TRBV12-4 and J is TRBJ2-7, with D possibly being TRBD2 (5 bases). This CDR3 contains 13 residues. V gave up 0 bases and J gave up 3 bases, with 6 bases separating them. CDR3 residues: CASSLAGIYEQYF. The CDR3 DNA is TGTGCCAGCAGTTTAGCCGGGATCTACGAGCAGTACTTC.

V gene TRBV6-2 or TRBV6-3 combines with J gene TRBJ2-7; perhaps TRBD2 as D (6 bases). V gave up 3 bases and J gave up 2 bases, with 14 bases separating them. CDR1 and CDR2 (germline): MNHEY, SVGEGT. There are 15 residues in the CDR3. The CDR3 coding sequence is TGTGCCAGCAGTTATTTTGGCACGGGAGCCTACGAGCAGTACTTC. Its translation is CASSYFGTGAYEQYF.

This chain uses TRBV27 with TRBJ2-7; 7 nucleotides agree with TRBD2. The germline V gene encodes CDR1 MNHEY and CDR2 SMNVEV (reference sequence). The CDR3 has 13 residues. V trimming: 3 bases; J trimming: 6 bases; junction bases outside the gene matches: 5. CDR3 loop: CASSLGRGTEQYF. The CDR3 nucleotides read TGTGCCAGCAGTTTGGGGAGGGGCACCGAGCAGTACTTC.

V is TRBV28 and J is TRBJ1-4, with D maybe TRBD1 (6 bases). The V gene's germline CDR1 is MDHEN and CDR2 SYDVKM. The CDR3 spans 12 residues. V was clipped by 6 bases and J by 10 bases, with 12 bases between them. CDR3 loop: CASSWTEGKLFF. The CDR3 DNA sequence: TGTGCCAGCAGCTGGACAGAGGGAAAACTGTTTTTT.

This clonotype was observed a handful of times. V usage is TRBV6-5 and J usage is TRBJ2-7; D possibly corresponds to TRBD2 (5 bases). This CDR3 is 11 amino acids long. V dropped 2 bases and J dropped 8 bases, with 7 bases sitting between them. Germline lookup yields CDR1 MNHEY and CDR2 SVGAGI. CDR3 residues: CASSYLGKQYF. The DNA of the CDR3 is TGTGCCAGCAGTTACCTCGGGAAGCAGTACTTC.

V gene TRBV12-3 or TRBV12-4 combines with J gene TRBJ2-5; the match to TRBD1 covers 8 bases. This CDR3 is 14 amino acids long. The V gene end was trimmed by 3 bases and the J gene end by 3 bases; junction bases not matched to a gene: 3. The CDR3 loop reads CASSFDRGKETQYF. CDR3 nucleotide sequence: TGTGCCAGCAGTTTCGACAGGGGCAAAGAGACCCAGTACTTC.

This chain links TRBV6-2 or TRBV6-3 with TRBJ2-7; weak D call: TRBD2 (6 bases). Germline V gene sequence: CDR1 MNHEY, CDR2 SVGEGT. The CDR3 covers 12 residues. V lost 6 bases and J 6 bases, leaving 12 bases between the germline ends. The CDR3 DNA reads as TGTGCCAGCAGCAATACAGCGGGCGAGCAGTACTTC. It yields the protein CASSNTAGEQYF.

This clonotype turned up a few times. The chain links TRBV27 to TRBJ2-7; the match to TRBD1 covers 10 bases. The junction had 2 bases not matched to a gene; V was cut back by 0 bases and J by 0 bases. Germline assignment: CDR1 MNHEY and CDR2 SMNVEV (reference sequence). This CDR3 is 16 amino acids long. The CDR3 spells CASSLSRQGASYEQYF. The CDR3 DNA is TGTGCCAGCAGTTTATCCCGACAGGGGGCCTCCTACGAGCAGTACTTC.

This clonotype was observed a handful of times. The CDR3 DNA reads TGCAGTGCTAGAGCGCCCCGGGCAGGGGAGACAGCTAACTATGGCTACACCTTC. The encoded protein is CSARAPRAGETANYGYTF. The chain has TRBV20-1 and TRBJ1-2; TRBD1 is a possible D gene (6 bases). The CDR3 has 18 amino acids. V dropped 1 base and J dropped 0 bases, with 21 bases sitting between them. The germline gives CDR1 DFQATT, CDR2 SNEGSKA (reference sequence).

This clonotype has a handful of counts. The chain is built from TRBV7-9 and TRBJ2-1, with 14 bases aligning to TRBD2. This CDR3 is built from 17 residues. The V gene end was trimmed by 5 bases and the J gene end by 7 bases; junction bases not matched to a gene: 10. From germline, CDR1 is SEHNR and CDR2 FQNEAQ (reference sequence). CDR3 sequence: CASSPGGLAGVGNEQFF. The CDR3, as DNA: TGTGCCAGCAGCCCAGGGGGACTAGCGGGAGTCGGTAATGAGCAGTTCTTC.

This clonotype was detected ten times or more. The gene calls are TRBV29-1 and TRBJ1-5; D is perhaps TRBD1 (5 bases). CDR3 length: 12 residues. Between the trimmed V and J ends, which lost 7 bases and 4 bases, there was a span of 11 bases. From germline, CDR1 is SQVTM and CDR2 ANQGSEA. The CDR3 bases are TGCAGCGCCGGGACTTTTAATCAGCCCCAGCATTTT. It specifies CSAGTFNQPQHF.

CDR3 nucleotides: TGTGCCAGCAGCTCTCTGGGACAGGGGGCCCACACCTTC. This sequence encodes CASSSLGQGAHTF. V is TRBV3-1 and J is TRBJ1-2; 12 nucleotides line up with TRBD1. CDR3 length: 13 amino acids. V was clipped by 5 bases and J by 12 bases; unmatched bases: 7. CDR1 LGHDT and CDR2 YNNKEL come from the germline V gene (reference sequence).

This clonotype was picked up many times. The chain carries TRBV11-2 and TRBJ2-5; tentatively, D is TRBD2 (6 bases). Trimming pared 4 bases from V and 4 bases from J, leaving 10 bases between. Germline-derived CDR1 and CDR2 are SGHAT and FQNNGV. The CDR3 runs to 13 residues. The DNA for the CDR3 is TGTGCCAGCAGCTGGGGACTTGGAGAGACCCAGTACTTC. This codes for CASSWGLGETQYF.

This clonotype was found many times. The chain employs TRBV12-3 or TRBV12-4 and TRBJ2-7; D gene unclear. Trimming left V 6 bases short and J 6 bases short, with 12 bases between. The length of the CDR3 is 12 residues. CDR3 amino acids: CASSSVGREQYF. The CDR3 DNA reads TGTGCCAGCAGCTCGGTTGGCCGCGAGCAGTACTTC.

In its sample, this clonotype was seen many times. The V call is TRBV20-1, the J call TRBJ1-5; 11 bases are a match to TRBD1. V trimming: 5 bases; J trimming: 0 bases; junction bases outside the gene matches: 0. Germline assignment: CDR1 DFQATT and CDR2 SNEGSKA (reference sequence). The CDR3 totals 14 residues. The CDR3 spells CSAGTGGSNQPQHF. DNA for the CDR3: TGCAGTGCTGGGACAGGGGGTAGCAATCAGCCCCAGCATTTT.

This clonotype was observed many times. This chain joins TRBV5-1 and TRBJ2-3; D is undetermined. Trimming stripped 0 bases from V and 1 base from J, with 6 bases between. The CDR3 sequence is 14 residues long. Per the germline V gene, CDR1 is SGHRS and CDR2 is YFSETQ. CDR3 nucleotide sequence: TGCGCCAGCAGCTTGGACCTAGGCACAGATACGCAGTATTTT. Amino acid sequence: CASSLDLGTDTQYF.

Only a few counts were recorded for this clonotype. The gene calls are TRBV5-1 and TRBJ1-3; D remains ambiguous. The CDR3 covers 15 residues. Germline CDR1 is SGHRS and CDR2 is YFSETQ. The V end lost 1 base, the J end lost 3 bases, and 11 bases lay between the germline ends. CDR3 sequence reads: CASSLTGQVGNTIYF. The CDR3 region has the DNA TGCGCCAGCAGCTTGACCGGGCAGGTTGGAAACACCATATATTTT. The full variable domain, rest sourced from reference TRBV5-1 and TRBJ1-3, is KAGVTQTPRYLIKTRGQQVTLSCSPISGHRSVSWYQQTPGQGLQFLFEYFSETQRNKGNFPGRFSGRQFSNSRSEMNVSTLELGDSALYLCASSLTGQVGNTIYFGEGSWLTVV.

This clonotype was seen a few times. The V and J genes are TRBV10-3 and TRBJ1-1, with TRBD1 identical over 9 bases. This CDR3 is built from 14 residues. Trimming removed 9 bases from V and 6 bases from J; junction bases left unmatched: 11. CDR1 and CDR2 (germline): ENHRY, SYGVKD. CDR3 sequence (DNA): TGTGCCATTCGTGCTGGGACAGGGCCAGCTGAAGCTTTCTTT. As protein: CAIRAGTGPAEAFF.

This chain links TRBV12-3 or TRBV12-4 with TRBJ1-6; maybe TRBD1 (5 bases). V lost 6 bases to trimming and J lost 3 bases, with 12 bases between them. The CDR3 loop spans 15 amino acids. CDR3: CASSPGANYNSPLHF. In DNA, the CDR3 is TGTGCCAGCAGCCCCGGGGCGAACTATAATTCACCCCTCCACTTT.

This clonotype was counted between two and nine times. The gene calls are TRBV6-1 and TRBJ1-3; D not certain. Germline CDR1 MNHNS, CDR2 SASEGT. This CDR3 has 11 amino acids. The V end lost 3 bases, the J end lost 5 bases, and 2 bases lay between the germline ends. This CDR3 reads CASSERNTIYF. The CDR3 nucleotides are TGTGCCAGCAGTGAGAGAAACACCATATATTTT.

Ten or more counts support this clonotype. This CDR3 is CASSFSLNTGELFF. The CDR3 DNA follows: TGTGCCAGCAGCTTTTCTCTGAACACCGGGGAGCTGTTTTTT. The J gene is TRBJ2-2, the V gene TRBV11-1; no clear D gene. V was cut by 3 bases and J by 1 base, with 6 bases left in between. CDR3 length: 14 amino acids. CDR1 SGHAT and CDR2 FQDESV come from the germline V gene (reference sequence).

The chain is built from TRBV12-3 or TRBV12-4 and TRBJ2-7; unclear D gene. Trimming took 3 bases from V and 6 from J, leaving 9 bases between them. CDR3 length: 12 residues. CDR3 bases: TGTGCCAGCAGTTTTAACATCCCCGAGCAGTACTTC. Translating gives CASSFNIPEQYF.

This clonotype was found a few times. The chain employs TRBV6-1 and TRBJ2-7; 9 bases are shared with TRBD1. V trimming: 4 bases; J trimming: 2 bases; junction bases outside the gene matches: 6. CDR3 length: 15 residues. Germline V gene data show CDR1 as MNHNS and CDR2 as SASEGT. The CDR3 region has the DNA TGTGCCAGCAGTGCCGTGGACAGGGGTCCCTACGAGCAGTACTTC. The encoded protein is CASSAVDRGPYEQYF.

The gene calls are TRBV7-6 and TRBJ2-1, with a possible D match to TRBD1 (6 bases). Germline lookup yields CDR1 SGHVS and CDR2 FNYEAQ. Trimming removed 0 bases at V and 7 bases at J, with 13 bases between. This CDR3 has 15 residues. The CDR3 is CASSLATWGPNEQFF. The CDR3 DNA reads TGTGCCAGCAGCTTAGCGACCTGGGGGCCTAATGAGCAGTTCTTC. The full variable domain, with the rest looked up from reference TRBV7-6 and TRBJ2-1, is GAGVSQSPRYKVTKRGQDVALRCDPISGHVSLYWYRQALGQGPEFLTYFNYEAQQDKSGLPNDRFSAERPEGSISTLTIQRTEQRDSAMYRCASSLATWGPNEQFFGPGTRLTVL.